The entry that follows covers one TCR beta chain sequence. This receptor's antigen is unknown. Base qualities are not at hand, and no much larger clone is one base apart. This record belongs to a study of control samples from healthy donors and cancer patients (TCRdb year 2020). The CDR3 numbers 14 residues from cysteine through phenylalanine. Just the 42-base CDR3 DNA is kept, in frame starting at base 1. Via the germline V gene (reference sequence), CDR1 is WNHNN and CDR2 SYGVQD. The junction shows trimming of 10 bases on V and 6 bases on J, plus 21 bases between the germline ends. The method behind the library was the immunoSEQ multiplex PCR assay. TCRdb provides this immuneACCESS table in a form limited to in-frame rearrangements. Some clones are lacking; in checked studies, under half of them reflect an unresolved V gene, and why the rest are absent is not known. In this sample the table shows some 140,000 clones, roughly 94% of which occur a single time. Around 5.4% of the sample is in the top ten clones.

Sequencing was performed on blood. This TCR derives from a man aged 35-49 years in good health. The rearrangement combines TRBV10-1 with TRBJ1-2; no confident D gene assignment can be made. The base sequence is TGCGCCATTCCACCAATGGCACTTTGGAATGGCTACACCTTC. Its protein reads: CAIPPMALWNGYTF.